This TCR beta chain was identified during a study of cytomegalovirus exposure and HLA in healthy donors. Findings and limits, study-wide: Associated with cytomegalovirus, according to the listing, were 150 to 200 TCR beta chains.

The CDR3 has 15 residues. Germline V CDR1 and CDR2: KGHSH, LQKENI. The V and J ends lost 1 base and 4 bases respectively, with 12 bases between them. TCRdb's table, derived via immunoSEQ multiplex PCR, lists solely in-frame clones and lacks some. The repertoire holds around 300,000 clones, with 88% as singletons. In regard to this clone: Its cognate antigen is unknown.

The clonotype originates from a woman between 18 and 30 years old in good health and CMV-seronegative. The chain uses TRBV18 and TRBJ2-3, with D maybe TRBD1 (5 bases). Specimen: PBMCs. The CDR3 bases are TGTGCCAGCTCACCACTTCCCGACAGCCCAGATACGCAGTATTTT. Its protein is CASSPLPDSPDTQYF.